These 22 T cell receptor beta chains were all obtained from the same sample, sequenced in a study of cytomegalovirus exposure and HLA in healthy donors. The PCR had 60 Vbeta and 13 Jbeta primers. Assay: immunoSEQ multiplex PCR; the TCRdb copy retains only in-frame clones and omits some. The table lists about 89,000 clones, approximately 81% of them singletons. Sequenced: PBMCs. These receptors all come from a man between 40 and 49 years old in good health and CMV-seropositive.

The V gene is TRBV10-1, the J gene TRBJ2-3; possibly TRBD1 for D (6 bases). The CDR3 covers 15 residues. The ends were cut back, 2 bases at V and 1 base at J, with 10 bases in the middle. The germline V gene encodes CDR1 WNHNN and CDR2 SYGVQD (reference sequence). This chain's CDR3 is CASSEPKGGTDTQYF. In nucleotides, the CDR3 is TGCGCCAGCAGTGAGCCTAAGGGGGGCACAGATACGCAGTATTTT.

This clone appeared a few times. The chain carries TRBV11-2 and TRBJ1-1; 7 bases are shared with TRBD1. The CDR3 is made up of 15 amino acids. Germline trimming cut 4 bases from V and 2 bases from J; bases unmatched to any gene: 7. The germline V gene encodes CDR1 SGHAT and CDR2 FQNNGV. The CDR3 region has the DNA TGTGCCAGCAGCTCAGAGGGACAGATCAACACTGAAGCTTTCTTT. The encoded protein is CASSSEGQINTEAFF.

The chain recombines TRBV2 with TRBJ2-3; 9 nucleotides agree with TRBD2. V was pared by 6 bases and J by 6 bases, with 7 bases of the junction left unmatched. This CDR3 region has 14 residues. Germline-derived CDR1 and CDR2 are SNHLY and FYNNEI. The CDR3 sequence is CASRTSGGVDTQYF. Here the CDR3 DNA reads TGTGCCAGCAGGACTAGCGGAGGGGTGGATACGCAGTATTTT.

This clone was counted a single time. The V call is TRBV10-2, the J call TRBJ2-5; D may be TRBD2 (6 bases). The germline V and J ends were trimmed by 3 bases and 13 bases, with 18 bases remaining between them. CDR3 length: 13 residues. Germline V gene sequence: CDR1 WSHSY, CDR2 SAAADI. CDR3 nucleotides: TGCGCCAGCAGTGAAGGTGGAGGGGCGCAGTTGTACTTC. It translates to CASSEGGGAQLYF.

The count of this clone is one. The gene calls are TRBV28 and TRBJ1-4; D remains unclear. Germline CDR1 MDHEN, CDR2 SYDVKM. The CDR3 loop spans 14 amino acids. V was cut by 6 bases and J by 8 bases, with 16 bases left in between. DNA of the CDR3: TGTGCCAGCAGCCCGTCGTGGGGAGGGGAAAAACTGTTTTTT. As protein: CASSPSWGGEKLFF.

The chain couples TRBV4-1 to TRBJ1-3, with TRBD1 matching over 8 bases. V lost 4 bases to trimming and J lost 0 bases; unmatched junction nucleotides: 8. Germline assignment: CDR1 MGHRA and CDR2 YSYEKL. The CDR3 has 17 residues. CDR3 protein: CASSPWEGQASGNTIYF. The CDR3 nucleotides are TGCGCCAGCAGCCCCTGGGAGGGACAGGCCTCTGGAAACACCATATATTTT.

This chain links TRBV14 with TRBJ1-3; the D gene is possibly TRBD1 (6 bases). The V and J ends lost 2 bases and 4 bases respectively, with 18 bases between them. The V gene's germline CDR1 is SGHDN and CDR2 FVKESK. This CDR3 is built from 17 residues. The CDR3 DNA sequence: TGTGCCAGCAGCCAATCCTTAACGGCCAGGGGCGGAAACACCATATATTTT. It codes for CASSQSLTARGGNTIYF.

The chain joins TRBV11-1 to TRBJ1-2; 9 bases are a match to TRBD1. This CDR3 has 17 residues. The V gene end was trimmed by 5 bases and the J gene end by 7 bases; junction bases not matched to a gene: 17. CDR1 and CDR2 from the germline V gene are SGHAT and FQDESV (reference sequence). In DNA form, the CDR3 reads TGTGCCAGCAGCCCGGACAGGGGAATGGGTGATGCTACTGGCTACACCTTC. It specifies CASSPDRGMGDATGYTF.

The rearrangement uses TRBV5-4 and TRBJ2-3, with 7 positions matching TRBD2. Germline V gives CDR1 SGHNT, CDR2 YYREEE (reference sequence). V trimming: 5 bases; J trimming: 0 bases; junction bases outside the gene matches: 9. The CDR3 consists of 16 residues. This CDR3 reads CASSTGGGGSTDTQYF. Here the CDR3 DNA reads TGTGCCAGCAGTACGGGCGGGGGAGGGAGCACAGATACGCAGTATTTT.

The chain joins TRBV4-2 to TRBJ2-7; 9 bases align to TRBD2. The junction had 7 bases not matched to a gene; V was cut back by 4 bases and J by 3 bases. The germline CDR1 and CDR2 sequences are LGHNA and YNFKEQ. The CDR3 extends over 15 amino acids. This CDR3 is CASSPYPSGNYEQYF. The CDR3 DNA reads TGTGCCAGCAGCCCCTACCCTAGCGGGAACTACGAGCAGTACTTC.

The V and J genes are TRBV7-2 and TRBJ2-7, with 7 nucleotides matching TRBD2. This CDR3 has 16 amino acids. CDR1 is SGHTA and CDR2 is FQGNSA in the germline V gene. The junction had 5 bases not matched to a gene; V was cut back by 0 bases and J by 0 bases. The CDR3 DNA is TGTGCCAGCAGCTTAGCGGCTAGCGGAAGCTCCTACGAGCAGTACTTC. As protein: CASSLAASGSSYEQYF.

This rearrangement joins TRBV6-1 to TRBJ2-7, with 11 bases identical to TRBD1. The CDR3 totals 14 residues. V shed 4 bases, J shed 3 bases, and the junction held 2 bases outside the gene matches. The germline CDR1 and CDR2 sequences are MNHNS and SASEGT. CDR3 loop: CASSVDRGRYEQYF. DNA of the CDR3: TGTGCCAGCAGTGTGGACAGGGGGCGCTACGAGCAGTACTTC.

The rearrangement uses TRBV19 and TRBJ2-1, with 11 bases aligning to TRBD2. This CDR3 is built from 15 residues. With 11 bases clipped from V and 8 bases from J, the junction kept 14 bases outside the gene matches. Germline CDR1 LNHDA, CDR2 SQIVND (reference sequence). CDR3 residues: CAAKGSGRAGDEQFF. The CDR3 coding sequence is TGTGCCGCCAAGGGTAGCGGGAGGGCCGGGGATGAGCAGTTCTTC. Full variable domain (outside the CDR3, taken from reference TRBV19 and TRBJ2-1): DGGITQSPKYLFRKEGQNVTLSCEQNLNHDAMYWYRQDPGQGLRLIYYSQIVNDFQKGDIAEGYSVSREKKESFPLTVTSAQKNPTAFYLCAAKGSGRAGDEQFFGPGTRLTVL.

The sample holds a few counts of this clone. The chain carries TRBV25-1 and TRBJ1-2; no clear D. The germline CDR1 and CDR2 sequences are MGHDK and SYGVNS. Trimming removed 1 base from V and 8 bases from J, with 8 bases in between. CDR3 length equals 12 residues. The CDR3 reads CASSESPGGYTF. The DNA of the CDR3 is TGTGCCAGCAGTGAATCACCGGGGGGCTACACCTTC.

This sequence joins TRBV7-6 and TRBJ1-5; D is undetermined. V was shortened by 2 bases and J by 3 bases, with 8 bases between the two germline ends. Germline V CDR1 and CDR2: SGHVS, FNYEAQ. The CDR3 is 14 amino acids. CDR3 bases: TGTGCCAGCAGCTTACCCGGGGACAATCAGCCCCAGCATTTT. Its translation is CASSLPGDNQPQHF.

DNA for the CDR3: TGTGCCAGCTCACCCCTCCAGGGGCAAGGTGGGAATGAGCAGTTCTTC. Its protein is CASSPLQGQGGNEQFF. V usage is TRBV18 and J usage is TRBJ2-1; D might be TRBD1 (6 bases). The CDR3 is 16 residues long. Germline loops: CDR1 KGHSH, CDR2 LQKENI. V was trimmed by 3 bases and J by 7 bases, leaving 19 bases between them. The whole variable domain, filled in from reference TRBV18 and TRBJ2-1, reads NAGVMQNPRHLVRRRGQEARLRCSPMKGHSHVYWYRQLPEEGLKFMVYLQKENIIDESGMPKERFSAEFPKEGPSILRIQQVVRGDSAAYFCASSPLQGQGGNEQFFGPGTRLTVL.

The chain employs TRBV11-2 and TRBJ2-2; TRBD2 matches 9 bases. Per the germline V gene, CDR1 is SGHAT and CDR2 is FQNNGV. The CDR3 length is 13 residues. Trimming removed 11 bases from V and 4 bases from J; junction bases left unmatched: 5. The CDR3 loop is CAGAGGITGELFF. The DNA for the CDR3 is TGTGCCGGAGCGGGAGGAATCACCGGGGAGCTGTTTTTT.

CDR3 sequence (DNA): TGTGCCAGCAGCGCCGGGGGGACAGGTGAAAAACTGTTTTTT. Protein product: CASSAGGTGEKLFF. The rearrangement links TRBV9 to TRBJ1-4; 8 bases are shared with TRBD1. This CDR3 spans 14 amino acids. Germline values: CDR1 SGDLS, CDR2 YYNGEE. V lost 3 bases to trimming and J lost 7 bases; unmatched junction nucleotides: 5.

The chain recombines TRBV6-1 with TRBJ1-3; a weak D match, TRBD1 (6 bases). Germline V gene lookup returns CDR1 MNHNS and CDR2 SASEGT. The CDR3 extends over 14 amino acids. The V gene lost 8 bases and the J gene lost 0 bases, with 11 bases spanning the gap. CDR3 in DNA: TGTGCCAGCTCCCTGGACAGCTCTGGAAACACCATATATTTT. It encodes CASSLDSSGNTIYF.

The gene calls are TRBV18 and TRBJ2-1; 9 bases fit TRBD2. This CDR3 is 15 amino acids long. After removal of 2 bases from V and 6 bases from J, the junction contained 5 bases not matched to a gene. Germline V CDR1 and CDR2: KGHSH, LQKENI. The CDR3 DNA reads as TGTGCCAGCTCACCAGAGATTAGCGGGAGCAATGAGCAGTTCTTC. Its translation is CASSPEISGSNEQFF. The entire variable domain, with the rest obtained from reference TRBV18 and TRBJ2-1, is as follows: NAGVMQNPRHLVRRRGQEARLRCSPMKGHSHVYWYRQLPEEGLKFMVYLQKENIIDESGMPKERFSAEFPKEGPSILRIQQVVRGDSAAYFCASSPEISGSNEQFFGPGTRLTVL.

The CDR3 DNA reads as TGTGCCAGTAGTAACAGGGAAGACTATGGCTACACCTTC. As protein: CASSNREDYGYTF. The chain combines TRBV19 with TRBJ1-2, with a tentative D call TRBD1 (6 bases). Germline CDR1 reads LNHDA; CDR2 reads SQIVND (reference sequence). Trimming cost V 4 bases and J 3 bases, with 9 bases left between them. This CDR3 spans 13 amino acids. The full variable domain, with the rest looked up from reference TRBV19 and TRBJ1-2, is DGGITQSPKYLFRKEGQNVTLSCEQNLNHDAMYWYRQDPGQGLRLIYYSQIVNDFQKGDIAEGYSVSREKKESFPLTVTSAQKNPTAFYLCASSNREDYGYTFGSGTRLTVV.

The gene calls are TRBV4-1 and TRBJ1-4; 10 bases are shared with TRBD1. V shed 3 bases, J shed 2 bases, and the junction held 6 bases outside the gene matches. The CDR3 extends over 17 amino acids. CDR1 is MGHRA and CDR2 is YSYEKL in the germline V gene. The CDR3: CASSQGGQGLTNEKLFF. The DNA of the CDR3 is TGCGCCAGCAGCCAGGGGGGACAGGGGTTGACTAATGAAAAACTGTTTTTT.